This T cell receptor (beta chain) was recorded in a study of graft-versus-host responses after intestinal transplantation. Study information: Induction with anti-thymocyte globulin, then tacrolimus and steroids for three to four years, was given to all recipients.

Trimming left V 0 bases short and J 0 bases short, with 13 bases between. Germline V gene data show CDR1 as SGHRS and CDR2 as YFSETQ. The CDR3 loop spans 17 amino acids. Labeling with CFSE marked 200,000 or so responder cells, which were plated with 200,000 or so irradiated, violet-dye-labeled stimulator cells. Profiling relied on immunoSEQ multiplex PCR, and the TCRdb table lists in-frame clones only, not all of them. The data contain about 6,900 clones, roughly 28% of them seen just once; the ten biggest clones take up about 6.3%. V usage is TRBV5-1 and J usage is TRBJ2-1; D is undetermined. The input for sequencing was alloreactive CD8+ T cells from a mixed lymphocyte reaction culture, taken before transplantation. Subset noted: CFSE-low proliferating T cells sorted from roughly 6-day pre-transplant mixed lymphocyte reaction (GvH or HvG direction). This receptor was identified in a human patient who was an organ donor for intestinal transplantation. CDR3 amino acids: CASSLGSCDSSYNEQFF. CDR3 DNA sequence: TGCGCCAGCAGCTTGGGTAGTTGTGATAGCTCCTACAATGAGCAGTTCTTC.